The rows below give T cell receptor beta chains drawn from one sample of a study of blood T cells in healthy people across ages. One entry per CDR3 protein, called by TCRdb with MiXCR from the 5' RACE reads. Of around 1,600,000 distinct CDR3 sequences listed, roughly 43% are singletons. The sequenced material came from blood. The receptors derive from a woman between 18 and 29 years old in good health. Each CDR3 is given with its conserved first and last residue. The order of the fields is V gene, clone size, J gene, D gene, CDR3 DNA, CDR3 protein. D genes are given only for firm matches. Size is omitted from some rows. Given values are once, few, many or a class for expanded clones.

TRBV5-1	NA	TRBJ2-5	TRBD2	TGCGCCAGCAGCCCTAACTACGTACTAGCGGGGGCGGAGACCCAGTACTTC	CASSPNYVLAGAETQYF
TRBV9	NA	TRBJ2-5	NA	TGTGCCAGCAGCCGGGACGGGAACAGGGAGACCCAGTACTTC	CASSRDGNRETQYF
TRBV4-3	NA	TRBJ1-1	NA	TGCGCCAGCAGCCAGGGCCGGGGGCTGGAAGCTTTCTTT	CASSQGRGLEAFF
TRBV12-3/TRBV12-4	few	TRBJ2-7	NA	TGTGCCAGCAGTTCAGAGGAGGGGACGGAGTACTTC	CASSSEEGTEYF
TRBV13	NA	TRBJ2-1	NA	TGTGCCAGCAGCTATACCATCGGACGGTATGGCCGCAGCAGGGGCAATGAGCAGTTCTTC	CASSYTIGRYGRSRGNEQFF
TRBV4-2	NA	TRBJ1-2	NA	TGTGCCAGCAGCCAGATGAACTATGGCTACACCTTC	CASSQMNYGYTF
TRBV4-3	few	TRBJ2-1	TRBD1	TGCGCCAGCAGCCAAGATTGGGGACAGGGGGTCTACAATGAGCAGTTCTTC	CASSQDWGQGVYNEQFF
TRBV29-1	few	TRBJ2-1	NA	TGCAGCGTTGCTTGGACAAATTACAATGAGCAGTTCTTC	CSVAWTNYNEQFF
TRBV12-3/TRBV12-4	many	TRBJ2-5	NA	TGTGCCAGCAGTACCGCTACGATAAAAGAGACCCAGTACTTC	CASSTATIKETQYF
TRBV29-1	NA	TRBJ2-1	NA	TGCGGCGTTGAATTCGGGGTGGGCAATGAGCAGTTCTTC	CGVEFGVGNEQFF
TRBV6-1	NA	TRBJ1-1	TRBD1	TGTGCCAGCCTAGGAACAGGGGGCGTTTCTGAAGCTTTCTTT	CASLGTGGVSEAFF